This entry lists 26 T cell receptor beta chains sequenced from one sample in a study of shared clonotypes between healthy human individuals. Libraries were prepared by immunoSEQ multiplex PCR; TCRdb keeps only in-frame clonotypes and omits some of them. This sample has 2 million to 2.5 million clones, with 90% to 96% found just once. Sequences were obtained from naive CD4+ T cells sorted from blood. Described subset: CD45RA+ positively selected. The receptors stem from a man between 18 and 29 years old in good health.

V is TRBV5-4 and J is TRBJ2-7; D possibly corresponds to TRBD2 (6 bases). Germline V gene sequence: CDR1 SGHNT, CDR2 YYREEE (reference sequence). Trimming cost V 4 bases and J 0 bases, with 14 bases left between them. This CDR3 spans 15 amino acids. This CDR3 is CASSRQLANSYEQYF. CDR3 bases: TGTGCCAGCAGCCGGCAGCTAGCGAACTCCTACGAGCAGTACTTC.

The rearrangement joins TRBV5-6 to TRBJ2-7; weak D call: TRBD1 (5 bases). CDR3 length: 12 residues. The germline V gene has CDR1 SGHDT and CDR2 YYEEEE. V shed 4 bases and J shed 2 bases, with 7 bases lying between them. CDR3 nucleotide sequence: TGTGCCAGCAGCGGGGCGGCCTACGAGCAGTACTTC. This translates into CASSGAAYEQYF.

DNA for the CDR3: TGTGCCAGCAGCTTACCTAGCGGAGCCTACAATGAGCAGTTCTTC. Translating it yields CASSLPSGAYNEQFF. J is TRBJ2-1 and V is TRBV7-2, with TRBD2 matching over 7 bases. Germline loops: CDR1 SGHTA, CDR2 FQGNSA. The CDR3 is 15 amino acids. The V gene end was trimmed by 2 bases and the J gene end by 2 bases; junction bases not matched to a gene: 3.

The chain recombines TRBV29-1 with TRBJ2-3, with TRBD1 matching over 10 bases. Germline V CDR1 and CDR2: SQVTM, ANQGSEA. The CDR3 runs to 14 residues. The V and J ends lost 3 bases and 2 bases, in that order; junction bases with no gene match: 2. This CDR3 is CSVDGTGATDTQYF. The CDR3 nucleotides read TGCAGCGTTGATGGGACAGGGGCCACAGATACGCAGTATTTT.

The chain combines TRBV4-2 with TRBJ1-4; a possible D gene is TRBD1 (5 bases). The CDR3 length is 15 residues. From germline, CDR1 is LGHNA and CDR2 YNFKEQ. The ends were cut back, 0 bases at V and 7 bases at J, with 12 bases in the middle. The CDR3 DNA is TGTGCCAGCAGCCAAGATCGGGGGTATAGTGAAAAACTGTTTTTT. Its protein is CASSQDRGYSEKLFF.

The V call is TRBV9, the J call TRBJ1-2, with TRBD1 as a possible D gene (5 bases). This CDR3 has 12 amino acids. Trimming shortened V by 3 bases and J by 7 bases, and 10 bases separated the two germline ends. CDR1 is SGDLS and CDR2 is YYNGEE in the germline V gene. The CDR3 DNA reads TGTGCCAGCAGCGCCTCAGGGCTTGGCTACACCTTC. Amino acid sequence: CASSASGLGYTF. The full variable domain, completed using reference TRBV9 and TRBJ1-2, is DSGVTQTPKHLITATGQRVTLRCSPRSGDLSVYWYQQSLDQGLQFLIQYYNGEERAKGNILERFSAQQFPDLHSELNLSSLELGDSALYFCASSASGLGYTFGSGTRLTVV.

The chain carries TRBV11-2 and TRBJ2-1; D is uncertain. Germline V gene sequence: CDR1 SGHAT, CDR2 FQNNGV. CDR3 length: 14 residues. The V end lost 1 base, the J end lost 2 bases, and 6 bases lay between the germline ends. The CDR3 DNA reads TGTGCCAGCAGCTTAGGGCGGACCTACAATGAGCAGTTCTTC. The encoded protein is CASSLGRTYNEQFF.

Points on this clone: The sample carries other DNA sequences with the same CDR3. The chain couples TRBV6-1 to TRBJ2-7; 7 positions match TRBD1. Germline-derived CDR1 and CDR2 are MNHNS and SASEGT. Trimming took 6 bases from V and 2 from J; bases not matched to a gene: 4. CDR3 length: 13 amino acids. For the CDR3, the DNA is TGTGCCAGCAGCCCGGGACAGACCTACGAGCAGTACTTC. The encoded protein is CASSPGQTYEQYF.

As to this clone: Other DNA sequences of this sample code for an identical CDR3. For the CDR3, the DNA is TGTGCCAGCTCGCTGGGACCGTTGAACACTGAAGCTTTCTTT. This sequence encodes CASSLGPLNTEAFF. The genes are TRBV18 and TRBJ1-1, with D possibly TRBD1 on 5 matching bases. V was cut by 6 bases and J by 0 bases, with 11 bases left in between. This CDR3 has 14 amino acids. Germline CDR1 and CDR2: KGHSH and LQKENI.

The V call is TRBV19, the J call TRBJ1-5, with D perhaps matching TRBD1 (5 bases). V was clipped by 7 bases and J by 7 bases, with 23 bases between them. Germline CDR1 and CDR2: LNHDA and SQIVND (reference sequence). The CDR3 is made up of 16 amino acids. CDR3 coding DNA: TGTGCCAGTATCGGTAGGTTTAGGGCAGGGTGGCAGCCCCAGCATTTT. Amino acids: CASIGRFRAGWQPQHF.

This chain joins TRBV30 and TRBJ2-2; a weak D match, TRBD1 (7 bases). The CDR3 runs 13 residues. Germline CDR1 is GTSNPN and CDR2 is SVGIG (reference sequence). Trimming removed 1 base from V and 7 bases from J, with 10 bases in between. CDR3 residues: CAWSAQGGGELFF. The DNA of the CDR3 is TGTGCCTGGAGTGCCCAGGGGGGCGGGGAGCTGTTTTTT.

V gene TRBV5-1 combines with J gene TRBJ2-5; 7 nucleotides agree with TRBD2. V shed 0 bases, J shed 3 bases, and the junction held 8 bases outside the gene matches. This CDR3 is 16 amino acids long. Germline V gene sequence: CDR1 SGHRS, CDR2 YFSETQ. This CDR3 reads CASSLAAGRMEETQYF. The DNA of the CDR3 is TGCGCCAGCAGCTTGGCAGCGGGGCGAATGGAAGAGACCCAGTACTTC.

The CDR3 loop is CASSELVGGPYF. The CDR3 DNA is TGTGCCAGCAGTGAATTAGTGGGAGGGCCCTACTTC. V usage is TRBV2 and J usage is TRBJ2-4, with TRBD2 matching 7 bases. Unmatched junction bases numbered 8, after V lost 2 bases and J lost 16 bases. CDR1 is SNHLY, CDR2 FYNNEI, per germline. This CDR3 comprises 12 residues.

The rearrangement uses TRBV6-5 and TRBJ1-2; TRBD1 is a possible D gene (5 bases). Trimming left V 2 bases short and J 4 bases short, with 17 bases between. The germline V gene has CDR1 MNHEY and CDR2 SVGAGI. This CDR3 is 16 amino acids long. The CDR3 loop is CASSYRYSTEIYGYTF. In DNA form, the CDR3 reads TGTGCCAGCAGTTACCGCTACTCGACAGAGATCTATGGCTACACCTTC.

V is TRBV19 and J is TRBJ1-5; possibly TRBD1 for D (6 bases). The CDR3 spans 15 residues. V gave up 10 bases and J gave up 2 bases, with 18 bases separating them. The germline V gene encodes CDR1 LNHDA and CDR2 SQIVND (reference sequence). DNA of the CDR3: TGTGCCACATATCTCAGGGGTTGGGGCAATCAGCCCCAGCATTTT. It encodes CATYLRGWGNQPQHF.

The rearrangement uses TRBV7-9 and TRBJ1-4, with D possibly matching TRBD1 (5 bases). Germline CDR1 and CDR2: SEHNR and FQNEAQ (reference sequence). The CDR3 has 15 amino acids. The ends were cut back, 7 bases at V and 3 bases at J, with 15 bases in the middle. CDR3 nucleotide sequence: TGTGCCAGCACAAGGGGCGTACAATCTAATGAAAAACTGTTTTTT. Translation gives CASTRGVQSNEKLFF. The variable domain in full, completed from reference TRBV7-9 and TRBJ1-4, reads DTGVSQNPRHKITKRGQNVTFRCDPISEHNRLYWYRQTLGQGPEFLTYFQNEAQLEKSRLLSDRFSAERPKGSFSTLEIQRTEQGDSAMYLCASTRGVQSNEKLFFGSGTQLSVL.

DNA for the CDR3: TGTGCCAGCAGCTTAGCTTCGGGGGCGCGGAATCAGCCCCAGCATTTT. It is translated as CASSLASGARNQPQHF. The V gene is TRBV7-4, the J gene TRBJ1-5; TRBD1 might be the D (6 bases). CDR1 is SGHVT and CDR2 is SQSDAQ in the germline V gene. The CDR3 consists of 16 residues. V gave up 0 bases and J gave up 4 bases, with 13 bases separating them. Full variable domain (rest looked up from reference TRBV7-4 and TRBJ1-5): GAGVSQSPRYKVAKRGRDVALRCDSISGHVTLYWYRQTLGQGSEVLTYSQSDAQRDKSGRPSGRFSAERPERSVSTLKIQRTEQGDSAVYLCASSLASGARNQPQHFGDGTRLSIL.

The CDR3 bases are TGTGCCAGCAGCTTACAATCTACTGGGGGCTACACCTTC. It specifies CASSLQSTGGYTF. The rearrangement uses TRBV11-2 and TRBJ1-2; no clear D. CDR1 is SGHAT and CDR2 is FQNNGV in the germline V gene. There are 13 residues in the CDR3. V shed 2 bases and J shed 8 bases, with 12 bases lying between them.

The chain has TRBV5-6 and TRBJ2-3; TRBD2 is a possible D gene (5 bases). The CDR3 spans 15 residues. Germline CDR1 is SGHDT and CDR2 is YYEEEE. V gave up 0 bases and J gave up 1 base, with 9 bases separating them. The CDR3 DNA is TGTGCCAGCAGCTTGGCCGAGAGGGGCACAGATACGCAGTATTTT. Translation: CASSLAERGTDTQYF.

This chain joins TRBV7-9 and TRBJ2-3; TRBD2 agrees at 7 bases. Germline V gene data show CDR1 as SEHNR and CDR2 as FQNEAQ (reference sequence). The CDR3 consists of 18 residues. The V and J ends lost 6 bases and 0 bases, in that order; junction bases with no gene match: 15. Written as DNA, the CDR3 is TGTGCCAGCAGAACCGGGGACTACGCTTTCCTGAGCACAGATACGCAGTATTTT. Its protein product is CASRTGDYAFLSTDTQYF. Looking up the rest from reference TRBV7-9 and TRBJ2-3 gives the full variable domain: DTGVSQNPRHKITKRGQNVTFRCDPISEHNRLYWYRQTLGQGPEFLTYFQNEAQLEKSRLLSDRFSAERPKGSFSTLEIQRTEQGDSAMYLCASRTGDYAFLSTDTQYFGPGTRLTVL.

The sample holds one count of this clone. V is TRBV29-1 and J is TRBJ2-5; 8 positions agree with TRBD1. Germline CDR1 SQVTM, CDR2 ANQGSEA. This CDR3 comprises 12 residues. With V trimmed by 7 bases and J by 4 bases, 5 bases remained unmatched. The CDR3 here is CSGGQGTETQYF. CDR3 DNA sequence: TGCAGCGGTGGACAGGGCACAGAGACCCAGTACTTC. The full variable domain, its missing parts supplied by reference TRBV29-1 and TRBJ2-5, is SAVISQKPSRDICQRGTSLTIQCQVDSQVTMMFWYRQQPGQSLTLIATANQGSEATYESGFVIDKFPISRPNLTFSTLTVSNMSPEDSSIYLCSGGQGTETQYFGPGTRLLVL.

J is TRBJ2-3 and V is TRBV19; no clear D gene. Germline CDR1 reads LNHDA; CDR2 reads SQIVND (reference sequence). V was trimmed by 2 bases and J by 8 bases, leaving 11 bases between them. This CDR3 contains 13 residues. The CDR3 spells CASSINLDATQYF. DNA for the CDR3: TGTGCCAGTAGTATAAATTTGGACGCTACGCAGTATTTT.

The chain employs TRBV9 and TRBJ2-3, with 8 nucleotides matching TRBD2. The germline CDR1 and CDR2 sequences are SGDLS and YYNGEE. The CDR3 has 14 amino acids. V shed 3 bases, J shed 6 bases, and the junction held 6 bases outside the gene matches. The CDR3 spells CASSAILAADTQYF. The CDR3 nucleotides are TGTGCCAGCAGCGCCATACTAGCGGCGGATACGCAGTATTTT.

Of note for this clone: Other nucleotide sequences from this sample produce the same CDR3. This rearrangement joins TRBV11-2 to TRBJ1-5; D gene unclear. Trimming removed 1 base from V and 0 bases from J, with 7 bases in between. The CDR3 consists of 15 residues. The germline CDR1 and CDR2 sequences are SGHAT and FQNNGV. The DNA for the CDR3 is TGTGCCAGCAGCTTAGGCGGTAATAGCAATCAGCCCCAGCATTTT. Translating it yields CASSLGGNSNQPQHF. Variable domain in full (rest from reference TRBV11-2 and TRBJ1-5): EAGVAQSPRYKIIEKRQSVAFWCNPISGHATLYWYQQILGQGPKLLIQFQNNGVVDDSQLPKDRFSAERLKGVDSTLKIQPAKLEDSAVYLCASSLGGNSNQPQHFGDGTRLSIL.

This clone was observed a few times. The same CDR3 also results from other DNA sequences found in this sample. DNA for the CDR3: TGTGCCAGCAGTTTATCAGGGACAGATAATTCACCCCTCCACTTT. Translated: CASSLSGTDNSPLHF. The chain recombines TRBV27 with TRBJ1-6; 7 bases are a match to TRBD1. Per the germline V gene, CDR1 is MNHEY and CDR2 is SMNVEV (reference sequence). CDR3 length: 15 residues. The J segment lost 5 bases and the V segment lost 0 bases, leaving 1 base of the junction unmatched.

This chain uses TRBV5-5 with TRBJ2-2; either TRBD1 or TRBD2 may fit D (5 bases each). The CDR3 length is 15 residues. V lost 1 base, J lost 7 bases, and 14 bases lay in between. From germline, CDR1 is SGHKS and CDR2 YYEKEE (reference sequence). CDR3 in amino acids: CASSLLFGAVGELFF. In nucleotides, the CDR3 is TGTGCCAGCAGCTTGTTGTTCGGGGCAGTCGGGGAGCTGTTTTTT. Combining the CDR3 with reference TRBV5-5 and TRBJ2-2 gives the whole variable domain DAGVTQSPTHLIKTRGQQVTLRCSPISGHKSVSWYQQVLGQGPQFIFQYYEKEERGRGNFPDRFSARQFPNYSSELNVNALLLGDSALYLCASSLLFGAVGELFFGEGSRLTVL.